These 15 T cell receptor beta chains were sequenced from one sample in a study of shared clonotypes between healthy human individuals. Clones were sequenced by immunoSEQ multiplex PCR, and TCRdb holds only the in-frame ones, with some missing. The data contain 1,400,000 or so clones, around 98.5% of them singletons. Specimen: naive CD4+ T cells sorted from blood. The sample's subset: CD45RA+ positively selected. The origin of the receptors is a man aged 25 to 40 in good health.

CDR3 residues: CASSDGAGREQFF. In nucleotides, the CDR3 is TGTGCCAGCTCCGACGGGGCAGGACGGGAGCAGTTCTTC. J is TRBJ2-1 and V is TRBV18, with D possibly called TRBD1 or TRBD2 (5 bases each). CDR3 length: 13 amino acids. In germline, CDR1 is KGHSH, CDR2 LQKENI. V was clipped by 6 bases and J by 10 bases, with 16 bases between them.

The chain uses TRBV28 and TRBJ2-7; 14 nucleotides align to TRBD2. CDR1 and CDR2 from the germline V gene are MDHEN and SYDVKM. This CDR3 is 16 amino acids long. The J segment lost 4 bases and the V segment lost 4 bases, leaving 6 bases of the junction unmatched. The CDR3 spells CASSSGLAGVGYEQYF. The CDR3 nucleotides read TGTGCCAGCAGTTCGGGACTAGCGGGAGTCGGGTACGAGCAGTACTTC.

This rearrangement joins TRBV27 to TRBJ2-3; no firm D call. CDR3 length: 13 residues. Germline V gives CDR1 MNHEY, CDR2 SMNVEV (reference sequence). Trimming left V 5 bases short and J 3 bases short, with 9 bases between. The CDR3 nucleotides are TGTGCCAGCAGTCTCAGAGAAACAGATACGCAGTATTTT. Amino acids: CASSLRETDTQYF.

This chain joins TRBV29-1 and TRBJ2-5; TRBD2 aligns across 9 bases. V shed 8 bases, J shed 3 bases, and the junction held 4 bases outside the gene matches. The CDR3 runs to 12 residues. Germline CDR1 reads SQVTM; CDR2 reads ANQGSEA. The CDR3 is CSTVAGEETQYF. In nucleotides, the CDR3 is TGCAGCACCGTAGCGGGAGAAGAGACCCAGTACTTC.

This sequence joins TRBV7-2 and TRBJ2-2, with 7 bases identical to TRBD2. V gave up 1 base and J gave up 1 base; unmatched junction bases: 6. This CDR3 has 17 amino acids. Germline V lookup: CDR1 SGHTA, CDR2 FQGNSA. The CDR3 region is CASSLVRLAENTGELFF. The CDR3 DNA follows: TGTGCCAGCAGCTTAGTCAGGCTAGCGGAGAACACCGGGGAGCTGTTTTTT.

The rearrangement links TRBV9 to TRBJ1-2, with 8 bases that match TRBD1. V lost 1 base and J lost 6; bases outside the gene matches: 11. CDR1 and CDR2 from the germline V gene are SGDLS and YYNGEE. The CDR3 totals 16 residues. The CDR3 sequence: CASSVLTGGDIDGYTF. CDR3 bases: TGTGCCAGCAGCGTACTTACAGGGGGGGATATCGATGGCTACACCTTC. The whole variable domain, remainder taken from reference TRBV9 and TRBJ1-2, is DSGVTQTPKHLITATGQRVTLRCSPRSGDLSVYWYQQSLDQGLQFLIQYYNGEERAKGNILERFSAQQFPDLHSELNLSSLELGDSALYFCASSVLTGGDIDGYTFGSGTRLTVV.

The V call is TRBV7-9, the J call TRBJ2-1; 7 bases line up with TRBD1. The CDR3 is 17 amino acids. Trimming removed 3 bases from V and 2 bases from J; junction bases left unmatched: 10. Germline V gene sequence: CDR1 SEHNR, CDR2 FQNEAQ (reference sequence). The CDR3 DNA follows: TGTGCCAGCAGCTTTATAAGGGGGCTGCTAGCCTACAATGAGCAGTTCTTC. Amino acid sequence: CASSFIRGLLAYNEQFF.

The chain uses TRBV18 and TRBJ1-1; tentative D call: TRBD1 (5 bases). V lost 3 bases to trimming and J lost 1 base, with 9 bases between them. Germline V gives CDR1 KGHSH, CDR2 LQKENI. CDR3 length: 14 residues. CDR3 DNA: TGTGCCAGCTCACCCGGGGCCAAGAACACTGAAGCTTTCTTT. Translated, it gives CASSPGAKNTEAFF. The variable domain in full, completed from reference TRBV18 and TRBJ1-1, reads NAGVMQNPRHLVRRRGQEARLRCSPMKGHSHVYWYRQLPEEGLKFMVYLQKENIIDESGMPKERFSAEFPKEGPSILRIQQVVRGDSAAYFCASSPGAKNTEAFFGQGTRLTVV.

This clone has only one observation. CDR3 residues: CASSESLAGGNTDTQYF. CDR3 nucleotides: TGCGCCAGCAGTGAGTCGCTAGCGGGAGGAAATACAGATACGCAGTATTTT. The chain couples TRBV10-1 to TRBJ2-3; TRBD2 agrees at 11 bases. CDR1 WNHNN and CDR2 SYGVQD come from the germline V gene (reference sequence). The length of the CDR3 is 17 residues. The V gene end was trimmed by 0 bases and the J gene end by 3 bases; junction bases not matched to a gene: 5.

The chain couples TRBV11-2 to TRBJ2-5, with D possibly TRBD2 on 6 matching bases. CDR1 and CDR2 (germline): SGHAT, FQNNGV. The CDR3 has 14 residues. V lost 5 bases and J 0 bases, leaving 10 bases between the germline ends. CDR3 amino acids: CASSNSGNQETQYF. The CDR3 nucleotides are TGTGCCAGCAGCAATAGCGGAAACCAAGAGACCCAGTACTTC.

The CDR3 bases are TGTGCCAGCAGTGTCAAGCGGGTGAATGTAGGGGACATTCAGTACTTC. Amino acid sequence: CASSVKRVNVGDIQYF. This chain links TRBV6-1 with TRBJ2-4; possibly TRBD2 for D (6 bases). The germline V and J ends were trimmed by 4 bases and 8 bases, with 21 bases remaining between them. Germline V lookup: CDR1 MNHNS, CDR2 SASEGT. The CDR3 covers 16 residues.

This clone was seen a single time. This chain uses TRBV28 with TRBJ2-3, with D possibly being TRBD2 (6 bases). CDR1 and CDR2 (germline): MDHEN, SYDVKM. This CDR3 region has 14 residues. The V end lost 6 bases, the J end lost 4 bases, and 14 bases lay between the germline ends. In DNA form, the CDR3 reads TGTGCCAGCAGAATTAGCGGAGCCGCAGATACGCAGTATTTT. This translates into CASRISGAADTQYF.

This chain joins TRBV18 and TRBJ2-6; 8 bases fit TRBD1. With 4 bases clipped from V and 1 base from J, the junction kept 9 bases outside the gene matches. CDR3 size: 18 residues. The germline V gene encodes CDR1 KGHSH and CDR2 LQKENI. The CDR3 DNA reads TGTGCCAGCTCACGGGGACAGGTCAATTGGTCTGGGGCCAACGTCCTGACTTTC. It specifies CASSRGQVNWSGANVLTF. The full variable domain, rest sourced from reference TRBV18 and TRBJ2-6, is NAGVMQNPRHLVRRRGQEARLRCSPMKGHSHVYWYRQLPEEGLKFMVYLQKENIIDESGMPKERFSAEFPKEGPSILRIQQVVRGDSAAYFCASSRGQVNWSGANVLTFGAGSRLTVL.

V and J are TRBV29-1 and TRBJ2-2; TRBD2 aligns across 8 bases. V lost 7 bases, J lost 4 bases, and 5 bases stayed unmatched. In germline, CDR1 is SQVTM, CDR2 ANQGSEA. CDR3 length equals 13 residues. CDR3 amino acids: CSALAEITGELFF. The DNA of the CDR3 is TGCAGCGCACTAGCGGAGATCACCGGGGAGCTGTTTTTT.

The V and J genes are TRBV10-3 and TRBJ2-7, with 7 bases lining up with TRBD1. CDR3 size: 14 residues. From germline, CDR1 is ENHRY and CDR2 SYGVKD. Trimming removed 10 bases from V and 2 bases from J; junction bases left unmatched: 11. The CDR3 is CATARDSMTYEQYF. CDR3 in DNA: TGTGCCACCGCCCGGGACAGCATGACCTACGAGCAGTACTTC.